A single sample gave rise to the 31 T cell receptor beta chains below, sequenced in a study of PD-1 blockade in mismatch repair-deficient tumors. Libraries were prepared by immunoSEQ multiplex PCR; TCRdb keeps only in-frame clonotypes and omits some of them. The sample lists 30,000 to 40,000 clones, 70% to 90% occurring once. The input for sequencing was peripheral blood, taken 75 to 85 weeks after starting pembrolizumab. The receptors were gathered from an adult with mismatch repair-deficient cancer.

V and J are TRBV19 and TRBJ2-2; D gene uncertain. Trimming took 7 bases from V and 1 from J, leaving 13 bases between them. The CDR3 contains 15 residues. Germline V lookup: CDR1 LNHDA, CDR2 SQIVND (reference sequence). The DNA of the CDR3 is TGTGCCAGTAAGGCGGAGATGGTGAACACCGGGGAGCTGTTTTTT. Translated: CASKAEMVNTGELFF.

The V call is TRBV6-6, the J call TRBJ2-3; the match to TRBD1 covers 8 bases. In germline, CDR1 is MNHNY, CDR2 SVGAGI (reference sequence). Losses at the gene ends were 5 bases for V and 1 base for J; bases not matched to a gene: 8. This CDR3 is built from 16 residues. As DNA, the CDR3 is TGTGCCAGCAGTAGATTACAGACAGGGGGCACAGATACGCAGTATTTT. It yields the protein CASSRLQTGGTDTQYF.

V and J are TRBV27 and TRBJ2-3; maybe TRBD1 (7 bases). The CDR3 runs to 14 residues. V lost 11 bases to trimming and J lost 7 bases, with 22 bases between them. In germline, CDR1 is MNHEY, CDR2 SMNVEV (reference sequence). CDR3 in amino acids: CAAGRTGTGNTQYF. The CDR3 DNA sequence: TGTGCCGCAGGGAGGACAGGAACGGGAAATACGCAGTATTTT.

This chain connects TRBV7-9 to TRBJ2-7; D gene ambiguous. The CDR3 is made up of 15 amino acids. V lost 1 base, J lost 0 bases, and 10 bases lay in between. Germline loops: CDR1 SEHNR, CDR2 FQNEAQ (reference sequence). DNA for the CDR3: TGTGCCAGCAGCTTAGTCCCCGGCGACTCCTACGAGCAGTACTTC. Residues: CASSLVPGDSYEQYF.

The chain has TRBV6-5 and TRBJ2-7; TRBD2 aligns across 13 bases. The V gene end was trimmed by 5 bases and the J gene end by 5 bases; junction bases not matched to a gene: 6. This CDR3 spans 15 amino acids. Germline V CDR1 and CDR2: MNHEY, SVGAGI. The CDR3: CASSGTSGRADEQYF. In nucleotides, the CDR3 is TGTGCCAGCAGTGGCACTAGCGGGAGGGCGGACGAGCAGTACTTC.

The V and J genes are TRBV21-1 and TRBJ1-4. TRBV21-1 is a pseudogene locus. The CDR3 runs 17 residues. For the CDR3, the DNA is TGTGCCAGCAGCGGACAAGTCCGGAGTGGGGACCATGAAAAACTGTTTTTT. This codes for CASSGQVRSGDHEKLFF.

The V call is TRBV11-2, the J call TRBJ2-3; 9 nucleotides line up with TRBD2. Germline loops: CDR1 SGHAT, CDR2 FQNNGV. The ends lost 5 bases at V and 4 bases at J; junction bases unmatched: 7. The CDR3 totals 15 residues. Here the CDR3 DNA reads TGTGCCAGCAGCAAAAGCGGGAGGAACGCAGATACGCAGTATTTT. It is translated as CASSKSGRNADTQYF. Looking up the rest from reference TRBV11-2 and TRBJ2-3 gives the full variable domain: EAGVAQSPRYKIIEKRQSVAFWCNPISGHATLYWYQQILGQGPKLLIQFQNNGVVDDSQLPKDRFSAERLKGVDSTLKIQPAKLEDSAVYLCASSKSGRNADTQYFGPGTRLTVL.

V usage is TRBV10-3 and J usage is TRBJ2-5, with 7 bases that match TRBD1. CDR3 length: 13 residues. Germline V gene sequence: CDR1 ENHRY, CDR2 SYGVKD. V shed 10 bases and J 5 bases; nucleotides not matched to a gene: 10. The CDR3 DNA reads TGTGCCACAACATGGGAACAGGGGGAGACCCAGTACTTC. This gives the protein CATTWEQGETQYF.

V and J are TRBV9 and TRBJ1-5, with D unresolved. The CDR3 is 15 residues long. The germline V gene encodes CDR1 SGDLS and CDR2 YYNGEE. Trimming shortened V by 3 bases and J by 3 bases, and 13 bases separated the two germline ends. This CDR3 is CASSEGYRSNQPQHF. The CDR3 DNA is TGTGCCAGCAGCGAGGGCTACAGATCCAATCAGCCCCAGCATTTT.

The chain recombines TRBV11-2 with TRBJ2-7, with D tentatively TRBD1 (6 bases). Germline CDR1 is SGHAT and CDR2 is FQNNGV. Deletions cut 5 bases from V and 0 bases from J, with 17 bases between. The CDR3 loop spans 16 amino acids. In DNA, the CDR3 is TGTGCCAGCAGCCCCCTCGGACAGATAAACTCCTACGAGCAGTACTTC. Translating it yields CASSPLGQINSYEQYF.

The genes are TRBV2 and TRBJ2-7; D call uncertain. The CDR3 covers 12 residues. The germline V and J ends were trimmed by 6 bases and 4 bases, with 10 bases remaining between them. CDR1 and CDR2 (germline): SNHLY, FYNNEI. The CDR3 protein is CASRREQYEQYF. CDR3 DNA sequence: TGTGCCAGCAGACGCGAGCAGTACGAGCAGTACTTC.

The chain employs TRBV2 and TRBJ2-1; the match to TRBD2 covers 15 bases. V was pared by 5 bases and J by 0 bases, with 5 bases of the junction left unmatched. Germline CDR1 SNHLY, CDR2 FYNNEI. The CDR3 has 18 amino acids. CDR3 nucleotide sequence: TGTGCCAGCAGTCCCGGACTAGCGGGAGGGAGCTCCTACAATGAGCAGTTCTTC. This sequence encodes CASSPGLAGGSSYNEQFF. Combining the CDR3 with reference TRBV2 and TRBJ2-1 gives the whole variable domain EPEVTQTPSHQVTQMGQEVILRCVPISNHLYFYWYRQILGQKVEFLVSFYNNEISEKSEIFDDQFSVERPDGSNFTLKIRSTKLEDSAMYFCASSPGLAGGSSYNEQFFGPGTRLTVL.

The rearrangement joins TRBV7-3 to TRBJ1-1, with D perhaps TRBD1 (6 bases). V gave up 7 bases and J gave up 0 bases, with 12 bases separating them. This CDR3 is 14 amino acids long. Per germline, CDR1 SGHTA and CDR2 FQGTGA. The CDR3 nucleotides read TGTGCCAGCAACCAGGGGCCATTGAACACTGAAGCTTTCTTT. Encoded protein: CASNQGPLNTEAFF. The complete variable domain, with remaining parts taken from reference TRBV7-3 and TRBJ1-1, reads GAGVSQTPSNKVTEKGKYVELRCDPISGHTALYWYRQSLGQGPEFLIYFQGTGAADDSGLPNDRFFAVRPEGSVSTLKIQRTERGDSAVYLCASNQGPLNTEAFFGQGTRLTVV.

The rearrangement uses TRBV19 and TRBJ2-5, with D hard to call. Germline CDR1 is LNHDA and CDR2 is SQIVND (reference sequence). The V end was cut by 3 bases, the J end by 4 bases, with 15 bases between. CDR3 length: 15 amino acids. The CDR3 here is CASSMLTDDLETQYF. The DNA of the CDR3 is TGTGCCAGTAGTATGTTAACCGACGATTTAGAGACCCAGTACTTC.

This clone was seen once. This chain links TRBV30 with TRBJ1-2; D uncertain. From germline, CDR1 is GTSNPN and CDR2 SVGIG (reference sequence). The CDR3 loop spans 15 amino acids. V lost 2 bases and J lost 4, with 17 bases in between. CDR3 nucleotide sequence: TGTGCCTGGAGTTACTCTGTCGGGGAGGCCTATGGCTACACCTTC. Its translation is CAWSYSVGEAYGYTF.

The chain has TRBV6-6 and TRBJ1-2; a possible D gene is TRBD1 (5 bases). This CDR3 spans 16 amino acids. Trimming took off 0 bases at V and 3 bases at J, with 14 bases between the two ends. Germline values: CDR1 MNHNY, CDR2 SVGAGI (reference sequence). In DNA form, the CDR3 reads TGTGCCAGCAGTTACTCAGGCACGGGGGAGTACTATGGCTACACCTTC. It specifies CASSYSGTGEYYGYTF.

The rearrangement uses TRBV30 and TRBJ2-7, with TRBD1 as a possible D gene (6 bases). The germline gives CDR1 GTSNPN, CDR2 SVGIG (reference sequence). Trimming shortened V by 5 bases and J by 2 bases, and 13 bases separated the two germline ends. The length of the CDR3 is 13 residues. Here the CDR3 DNA reads TGTGCCTGGGGGGCAGGGGCAACCTACGAGCAGTACTTC. Translating gives CAWGAGATYEQYF. The full variable domain, in which reference TRBV30 and TRBJ2-7 provide the parts outside the CDR3, is SQTIHQWPATLVQPVGSPLSLECTVEGTSNPNLYWYRQAAGRGLQLLFYSVGIGQISSEVPQNLSASRPQDRQFILSSKKLLLSDSGFYLCAWGAGATYEQYFGPGTRLTVT.

The chain is built from TRBV5-4 and TRBJ2-7; 10 bases align to TRBD2. V lost 4 bases, J lost 2 bases, and 3 bases stayed unmatched. CDR1 is SGHNT, CDR2 YYREEE, per germline (reference sequence). CDR3 length: 14 amino acids. DNA of the CDR3: TGTGCCAGCAGCAGGACTAGCGGAGCCTACGAGCAGTACTTC. This sequence encodes CASSRTSGAYEQYF. Full variable domain (rest looked up from reference TRBV5-4 and TRBJ2-7): ETGVTQSPTHLIKTRGQQVTLRCSSQSGHNTVSWYQQALGQGPQFIFQYYREEENGRGNFPPRFSGLQFPNYSSELNVNALELDDSALYLCASSRTSGAYEQYFGPGTRLTVT.

The V call is TRBV7-3, the J call TRBJ1-1, with 9 bases fitting TRBD1. The CDR3 has 13 residues. The germline CDR1 and CDR2 sequences are SGHTA and FQGTGA. V was clipped by 5 bases and J by 5 bases; unmatched bases: 3. CDR3 in amino acids: CASSRQGGTEAFF. The CDR3 nucleotides read TGTGCCAGCAGCCGACAGGGGGGTACTGAAGCTTTCTTT.

This clone has just one count. V gene TRBV6-5 combines with J gene TRBJ2-7; TRBD2 matches at 10 bases. The CDR3 runs to 14 residues. V shed 4 bases and J 4 bases; nucleotides not matched to a gene: 4. CDR1 and CDR2 from the germline V gene are MNHEY and SVGAGI. CDR3 region: CASSSGGLAYEQYF. CDR3 DNA sequence: TGTGCCAGCAGTTCAGGGGGACTAGCGTACGAGCAGTACTTC.

CDR3: CASSFYVGSYEQYF. CDR3 coding DNA: TGTGCCAGCAGCTTCTATGTCGGATCCTACGAGCAGTACTTC. This rearrangement joins TRBV5-6 to TRBJ2-7; D is unclear. Per the germline V gene, CDR1 is SGHDT and CDR2 is YYEEEE. The CDR3 is 14 residues long. V lost 2 bases and J 1 base, leaving 10 bases between the germline ends.

This chain connects TRBV19 to TRBJ1-3; TRBD1 matches 12 bases. CDR3 size: 20 residues. From germline, CDR1 is LNHDA and CDR2 SQIVND (reference sequence). The ends lost 5 bases at V and 3 bases at J; junction bases unmatched: 17. Here the CDR3 DNA reads TGTGCCAGTAGTCCCTCCGGCTTGGGACAGGGGGCTTCGAGTGGAAACACCATATATTTT. Its translation: CASSPSGLGQGASSGNTIYF. Full variable domain (rest looked up from reference TRBV19 and TRBJ1-3): DGGITQSPKYLFRKEGQNVTLSCEQNLNHDAMYWYRQDPGQGLRLIYYSQIVNDFQKGDIAEGYSVSREKKESFPLTVTSAQKNPTAFYLCASSPSGLGQGASSGNTIYFGEGSWLTVV.

A word on this clone: Other DNA sequences in the same sample also yield this CDR3. The V gene is TRBV9, the J gene TRBJ2-7; 13 bases line up with TRBD2. After removal of 0 bases from V and 0 bases from J, the junction contained 3 bases not matched to a gene. Looked up from germline, CDR1 is SGDLS and CDR2 is YYNGEE. The CDR3 loop spans 17 amino acids. CDR3 nucleotide sequence: TGTGCCAGCAGCGTAGGGGGGACTAGCGGGGCCTCCTACGAGCAGTACTTC. This encodes CASSVGGTSGASYEQYF.

The chain is built from TRBV27 and TRBJ2-1; the match to TRBD2 covers 16 bases. CDR1 is MNHEY and CDR2 is SMNVEV in the germline V gene (reference sequence). This CDR3 is built from 13 residues. J gave up 9 bases and V 9 bases, and 2 bases lay outside the gene matches. The CDR3 region is CASGTSGRGEQFF. CDR3 nucleotide sequence: TGTGCCAGTGGGACTAGCGGGAGGGGTGAGCAGTTCTTC.

The gene calls are TRBV27 and TRBJ2-5; 8 bases agree with TRBD1. CDR3 size: 14 residues. The V gene's germline CDR1 is MNHEY and CDR2 SMNVEV (reference sequence). J was trimmed by 4 bases and V by 4 bases; bases with no gene match: 5. The CDR3 region has the DNA TGTGCCAGCAGTTCCACAGGGGGTCTAGAGACCCAGTACTTC. It is translated as CASSSTGGLETQYF.

The CDR3 DNA is TGTGCCAGCAGCTCCGGGACAGAGACCACCGGGGAGCTGTTTTTT. Amino acids: CASSSGTETTGELFF. The gene calls are TRBV5-4 and TRBJ2-2, with 7 bases aligning to TRBD1. CDR1 and CDR2 from the germline V gene are SGHNT and YYREEE (reference sequence). There are 15 residues in the CDR3. J was trimmed by 4 bases and V by 3 bases; bases with no gene match: 6.

The rearrangement uses TRBV7-2 and TRBJ2-1; D gene ambiguous. CDR1 and CDR2 from the germline V gene are SGHTA and FQGNSA. CDR3 length: 14 amino acids. V gave up 1 base and J gave up 15 bases, with 19 bases separating them. CDR3 DNA sequence: TGTGCCAGCAGCTTAGATGGCGCTAGTGACTTCTGGTTCTTC. It encodes CASSLDGASDFWFF. The full variable domain, in which reference TRBV7-2 and TRBJ2-1 provide the parts outside the CDR3, is GAGVSQSPSNKVTEKGKDVELRCDPISGHTALYWYRQSLGQGLEFLIYFQGNSAPDKSGLPSDRFSAERTGGSVSTLTIQRTQQEDSAVYLCASSLDGASDFWFFGPGTRLTVL.

The chain links TRBV25-1 to TRBJ2-2; 10 nucleotides line up with TRBD2. This CDR3 has 16 amino acids. With V trimmed by 0 bases and J by 4 bases, 2 bases remained unmatched. The germline CDR1 and CDR2 sequences are MGHDK and SYGVNS. Here the CDR3 DNA reads TGTGCCAGCAGTGAATATTGGACTAGCGGCACCGGGGAGCTGTTTTTT. Translated, it gives CASSEYWTSGTGELFF.

The table lists this clone with a count of one. V and J are TRBV2 and TRBJ2-5; D possibly matches TRBD1 or TRBD2 (5 bases each). Trimming cost V 7 bases and J 2 bases, with 14 bases left between them. The CDR3 spans 14 residues. The germline V gene encodes CDR1 SNHLY and CDR2 FYNNEI. The CDR3 region is CASNVQGPQETQYF. Here the CDR3 DNA reads TGTGCCAGCAATGTGCAGGGACCGCAAGAGACCCAGTACTTC. Combining the CDR3 with reference TRBV2 and TRBJ2-5 gives the whole variable domain EPEVTQTPSHQVTQMGQEVILRCVPISNHLYFYWYRQILGQKVEFLVSFYNNEISEKSEIFDDQFSVERPDGSNFTLKIRSTKLEDSAMYFCASNVQGPQETQYFGPGTRLLVL.

V and J are TRBV9 and TRBJ2-1, with D possibly matching TRBD2 (6 bases). Germline V gives CDR1 SGDLS, CDR2 YYNGEE. The ends were cut back, 3 bases at V and 6 bases at J, with 19 bases in the middle. The CDR3 contains 16 residues. The CDR3 DNA is TGTGCCAGCAGCGGGGCGGCGGGATTGGGAGGCAATGAGCAGTTCTTC. Translating it yields CASSGAAGLGGNEQFF.

The genes are TRBV11-2 and TRBJ2-1; 9 nucleotides align to TRBD1. The CDR3 is made up of 16 amino acids. Trimming cost V 5 bases and J 6 bases; bases outside gene matches: 11. Per the germline V gene, CDR1 is SGHAT and CDR2 is FQNNGV. The CDR3 DNA reads TGTGCCAGCAGCCAATTGGGGGCGGGACAGGGCAATGAGCAGTTCTTC. Amino acids: CASSQLGAGQGNEQFF. Supplemented by reference TRBV11-2 and TRBJ2-1, the full variable domain reads EAGVAQSPRYKIIEKRQSVAFWCNPISGHATLYWYQQILGQGPKLLIQFQNNGVVDDSQLPKDRFSAERLKGVDSTLKIQPAKLEDSAVYLCASSQLGAGQGNEQFFGPGTRLTVL.